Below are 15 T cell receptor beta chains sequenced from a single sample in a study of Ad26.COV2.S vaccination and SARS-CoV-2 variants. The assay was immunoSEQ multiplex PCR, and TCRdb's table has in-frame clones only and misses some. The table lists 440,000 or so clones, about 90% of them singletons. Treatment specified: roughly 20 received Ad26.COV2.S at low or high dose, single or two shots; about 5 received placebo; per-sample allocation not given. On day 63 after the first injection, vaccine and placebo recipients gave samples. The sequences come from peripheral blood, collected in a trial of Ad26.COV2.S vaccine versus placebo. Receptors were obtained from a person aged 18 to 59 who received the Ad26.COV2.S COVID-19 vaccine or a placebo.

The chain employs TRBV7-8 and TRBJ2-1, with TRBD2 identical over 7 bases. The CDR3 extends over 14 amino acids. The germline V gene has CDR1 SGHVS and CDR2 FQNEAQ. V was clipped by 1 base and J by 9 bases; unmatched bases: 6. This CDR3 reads CASSLVAGEGEQFF. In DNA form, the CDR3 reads TGTGCCAGCAGCTTAGTGGCGGGGGAGGGTGAGCAGTTCTTC.

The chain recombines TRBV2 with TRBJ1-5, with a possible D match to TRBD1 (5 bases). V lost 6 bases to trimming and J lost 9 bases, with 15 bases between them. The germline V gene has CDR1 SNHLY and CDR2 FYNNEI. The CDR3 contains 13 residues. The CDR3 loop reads CASRVGDVGPQHF. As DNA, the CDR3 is TGTGCCAGCAGAGTCGGGGACGTCGGGCCCCAGCATTTT.

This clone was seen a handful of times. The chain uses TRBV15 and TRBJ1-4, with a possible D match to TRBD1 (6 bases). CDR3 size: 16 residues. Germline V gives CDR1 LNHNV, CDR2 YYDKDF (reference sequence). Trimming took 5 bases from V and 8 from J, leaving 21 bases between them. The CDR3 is CATSGAPGAITEKLFF. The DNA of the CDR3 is TGTGCCACCAGCGGAGCTCCGGGGGCAATAACGGAAAAACTGTTTTTT.

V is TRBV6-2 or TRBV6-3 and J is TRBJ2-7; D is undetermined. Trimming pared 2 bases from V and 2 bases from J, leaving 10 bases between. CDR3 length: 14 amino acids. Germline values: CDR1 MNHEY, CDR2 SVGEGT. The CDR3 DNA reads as TGTGCCAGCAGTTACGCGGCAGGAACCTACGAGCAGTACTTC. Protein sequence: CASSYAAGTYEQYF.

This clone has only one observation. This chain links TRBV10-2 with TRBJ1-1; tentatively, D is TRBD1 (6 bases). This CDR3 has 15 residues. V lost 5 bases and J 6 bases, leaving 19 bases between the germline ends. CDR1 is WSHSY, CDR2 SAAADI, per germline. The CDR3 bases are TGCGCCAGCAGTCTTACAGGGTGGGGGATCCCTGAAGCTTTCTTT. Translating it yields CASSLTGWGIPEAFF.

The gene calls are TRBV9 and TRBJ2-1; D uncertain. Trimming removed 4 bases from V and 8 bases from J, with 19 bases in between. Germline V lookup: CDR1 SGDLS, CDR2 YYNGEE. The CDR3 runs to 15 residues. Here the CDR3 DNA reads TGTGCCAGCAGCCCCCAAGACGGGCTTTATGATGAGCAGTTCTTC. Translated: CASSPQDGLYDEQFF.

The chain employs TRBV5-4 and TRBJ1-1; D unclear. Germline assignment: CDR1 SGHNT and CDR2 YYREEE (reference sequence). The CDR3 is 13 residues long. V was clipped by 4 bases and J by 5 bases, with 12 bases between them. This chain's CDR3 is CASSRAVTTEAFF. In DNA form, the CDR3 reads TGTGCCAGCAGCCGAGCAGTTACGACTGAAGCTTTCTTT.

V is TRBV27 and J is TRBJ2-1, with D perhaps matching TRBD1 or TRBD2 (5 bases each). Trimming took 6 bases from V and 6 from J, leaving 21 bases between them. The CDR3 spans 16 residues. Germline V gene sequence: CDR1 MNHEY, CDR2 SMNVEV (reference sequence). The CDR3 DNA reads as TGTGCCAGCAGCGGGGACGGGTCACCAGGAGGCAATGAGCAGTTCTTC. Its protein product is CASSGDGSPGGNEQFF.

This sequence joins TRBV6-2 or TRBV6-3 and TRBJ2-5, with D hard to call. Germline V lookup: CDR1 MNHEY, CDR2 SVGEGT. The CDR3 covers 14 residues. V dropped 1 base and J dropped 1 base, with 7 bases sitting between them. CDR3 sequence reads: CASSYYSSQETQYF. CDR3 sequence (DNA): TGTGCCAGCAGTTACTACTCCAGCCAAGAGACCCAGTACTTC.

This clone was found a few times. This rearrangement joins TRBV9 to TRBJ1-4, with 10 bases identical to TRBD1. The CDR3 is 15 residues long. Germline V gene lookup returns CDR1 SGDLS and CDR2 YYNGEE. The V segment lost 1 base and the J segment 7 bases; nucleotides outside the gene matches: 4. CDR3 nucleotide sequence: TGTGCCAGCAGCGTATCCGGGACAGGGGTTGAAAAACTGTTTTTT. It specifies CASSVSGTGVEKLFF. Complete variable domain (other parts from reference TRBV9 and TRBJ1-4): DSGVTQTPKHLITATGQRVTLRCSPRSGDLSVYWYQQSLDQGLQFLIQYYNGEERAKGNILERFSAQQFPDLHSELNLSSLELGDSALYFCASSVSGTGVEKLFFGSGTQLSVL.

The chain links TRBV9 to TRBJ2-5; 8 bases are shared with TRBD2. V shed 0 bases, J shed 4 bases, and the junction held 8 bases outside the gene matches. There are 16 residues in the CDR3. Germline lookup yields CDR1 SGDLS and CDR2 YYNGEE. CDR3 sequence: CASSVGASGHIETQYF. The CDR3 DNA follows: TGTGCCAGCAGCGTAGGAGCTAGCGGGCACATAGAGACCCAGTACTTC.

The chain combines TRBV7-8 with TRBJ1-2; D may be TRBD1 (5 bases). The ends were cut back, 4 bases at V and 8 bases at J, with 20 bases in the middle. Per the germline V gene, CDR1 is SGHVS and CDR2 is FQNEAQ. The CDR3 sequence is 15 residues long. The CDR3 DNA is TGTGCCAGCAGCTCCGGAGGAGGGGCGCTCTTGGGCTACACCTTC. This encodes CASSSGGGALLGYTF.

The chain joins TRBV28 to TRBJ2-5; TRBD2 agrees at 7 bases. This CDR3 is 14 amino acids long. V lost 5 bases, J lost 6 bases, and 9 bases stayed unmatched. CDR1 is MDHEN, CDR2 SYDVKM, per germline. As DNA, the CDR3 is TGTGCCAGCAGTGTAGGCATGGGAGGGAAGACCCAGTACTTC. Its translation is CASSVGMGGKTQYF. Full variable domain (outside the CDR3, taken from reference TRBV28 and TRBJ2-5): DVKVTQSSRYLVKRTGEKVFLECVQDMDHENMFWYRQDPGLGLRLIYFSYDVKMKEKGDIPEGYSVSREKKERFSLILESASTNQTSMYLCASSVGMGGKTQYFGPGTRLLVL.

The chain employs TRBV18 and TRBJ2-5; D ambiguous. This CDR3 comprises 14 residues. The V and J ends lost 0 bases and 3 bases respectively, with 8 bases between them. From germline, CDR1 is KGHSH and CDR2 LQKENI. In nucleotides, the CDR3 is TGTGCCAGCTCACCACCTCAGCGAAAAGAGACCCAGTACTTC. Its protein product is CASSPPQRKETQYF.

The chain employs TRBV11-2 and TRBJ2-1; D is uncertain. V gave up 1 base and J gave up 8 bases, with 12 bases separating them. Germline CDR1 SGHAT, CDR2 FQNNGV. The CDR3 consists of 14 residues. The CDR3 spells CASSLVWSSDEQFF. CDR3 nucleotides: TGTGCCAGCAGCTTAGTCTGGAGCTCCGATGAGCAGTTCTTC.